This T cell receptor (beta chain) was observed in a study of blood T cell repertoires in COVID-19. V lost 6 bases and J lost 2, with 17 bases in between. CDR1 is SNHLY, CDR2 FYNNEI, per germline. The CDR3 runs to 15 residues. Cohorts were based on clinical histories the participants reported. Original handling: Nucleated cell number was recorded as an estimate derived from reference gene primer amplification. Here immunoSEQ multiplex PCR was the method, and the copy in TCRdb shows in-frame clones only, minus some. V, J and clone size were drawn from that table, and D and trimming were deduced from the DNA. The sample consists of 250,000 or so clones, over 75% of them appearing once.

Specimen: PBMCs or T cells enriched from blood (not recorded which). The origin of this receptor is a woman between 25 and 40 years old who had been exposed to COVID-19. The V gene is TRBV2, the J gene TRBJ2-7, with D tentatively TRBD1 (6 bases). CDR3 bases: TGTGCCAGCAGCGGCCGGGACAAGGGGACCTACGAGCAGTACTTC. Its protein product is CASSGRDKGTYEQYF.